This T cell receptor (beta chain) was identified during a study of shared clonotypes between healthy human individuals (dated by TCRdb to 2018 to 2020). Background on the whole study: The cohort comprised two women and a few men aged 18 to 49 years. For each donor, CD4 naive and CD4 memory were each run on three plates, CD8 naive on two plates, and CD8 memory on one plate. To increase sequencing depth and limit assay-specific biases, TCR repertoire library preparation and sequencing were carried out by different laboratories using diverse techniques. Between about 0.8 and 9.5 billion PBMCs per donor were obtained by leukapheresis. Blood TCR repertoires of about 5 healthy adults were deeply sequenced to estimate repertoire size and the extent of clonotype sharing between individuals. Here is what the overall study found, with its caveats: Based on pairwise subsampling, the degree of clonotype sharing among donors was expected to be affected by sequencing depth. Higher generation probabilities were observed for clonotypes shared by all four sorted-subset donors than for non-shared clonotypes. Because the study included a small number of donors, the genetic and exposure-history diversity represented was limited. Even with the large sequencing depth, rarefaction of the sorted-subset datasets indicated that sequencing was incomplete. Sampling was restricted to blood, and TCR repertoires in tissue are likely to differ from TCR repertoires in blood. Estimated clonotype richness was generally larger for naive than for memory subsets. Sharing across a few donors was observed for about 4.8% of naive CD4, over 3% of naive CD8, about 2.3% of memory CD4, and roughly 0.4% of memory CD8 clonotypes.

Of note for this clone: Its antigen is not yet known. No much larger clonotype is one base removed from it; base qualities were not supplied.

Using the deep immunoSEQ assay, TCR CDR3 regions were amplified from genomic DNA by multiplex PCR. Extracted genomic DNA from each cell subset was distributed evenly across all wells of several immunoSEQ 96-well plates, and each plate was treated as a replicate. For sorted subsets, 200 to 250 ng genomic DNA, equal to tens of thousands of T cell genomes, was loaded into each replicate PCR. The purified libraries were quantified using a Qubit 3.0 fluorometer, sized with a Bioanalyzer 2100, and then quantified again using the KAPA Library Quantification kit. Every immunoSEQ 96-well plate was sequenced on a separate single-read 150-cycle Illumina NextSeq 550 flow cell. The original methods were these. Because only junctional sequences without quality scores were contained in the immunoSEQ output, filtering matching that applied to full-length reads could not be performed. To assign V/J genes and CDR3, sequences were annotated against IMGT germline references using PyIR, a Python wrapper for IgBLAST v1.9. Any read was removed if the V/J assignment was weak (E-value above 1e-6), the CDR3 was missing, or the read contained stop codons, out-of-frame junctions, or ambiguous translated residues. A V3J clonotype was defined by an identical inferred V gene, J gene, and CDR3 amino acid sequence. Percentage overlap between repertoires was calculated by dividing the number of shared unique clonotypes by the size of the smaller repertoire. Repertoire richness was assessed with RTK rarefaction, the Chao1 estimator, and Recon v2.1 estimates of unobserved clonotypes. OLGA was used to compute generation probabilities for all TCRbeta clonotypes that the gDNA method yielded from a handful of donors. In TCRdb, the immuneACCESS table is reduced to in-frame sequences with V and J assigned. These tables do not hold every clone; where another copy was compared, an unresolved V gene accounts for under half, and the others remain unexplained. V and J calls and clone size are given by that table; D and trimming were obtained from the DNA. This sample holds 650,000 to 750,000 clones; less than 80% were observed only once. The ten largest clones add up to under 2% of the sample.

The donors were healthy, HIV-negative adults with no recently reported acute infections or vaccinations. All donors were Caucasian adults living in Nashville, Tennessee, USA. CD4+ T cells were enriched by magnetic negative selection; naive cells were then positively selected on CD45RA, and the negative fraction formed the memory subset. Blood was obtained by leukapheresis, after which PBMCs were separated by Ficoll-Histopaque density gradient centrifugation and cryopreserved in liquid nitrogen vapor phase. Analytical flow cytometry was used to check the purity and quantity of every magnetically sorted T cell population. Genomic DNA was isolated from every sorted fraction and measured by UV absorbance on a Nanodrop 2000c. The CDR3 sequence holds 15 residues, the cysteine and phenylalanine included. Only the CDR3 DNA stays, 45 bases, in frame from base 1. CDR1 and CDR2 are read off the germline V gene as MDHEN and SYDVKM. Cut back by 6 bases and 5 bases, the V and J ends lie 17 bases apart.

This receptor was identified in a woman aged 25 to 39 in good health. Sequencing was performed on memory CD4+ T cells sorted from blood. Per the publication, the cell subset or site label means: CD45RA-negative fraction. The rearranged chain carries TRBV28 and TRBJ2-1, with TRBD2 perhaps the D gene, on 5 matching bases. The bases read TGTGCCAGCAGCGGCCCCCGAGGGTACGACAATGAGCAGTTCTTC. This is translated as CASSGPRGYDNEQFF.